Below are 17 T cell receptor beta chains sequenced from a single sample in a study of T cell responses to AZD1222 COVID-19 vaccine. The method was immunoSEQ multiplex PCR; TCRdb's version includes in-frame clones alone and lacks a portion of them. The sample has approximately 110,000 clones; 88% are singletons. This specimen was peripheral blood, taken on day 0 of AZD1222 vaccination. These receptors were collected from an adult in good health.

CDR3 coding DNA: TGTGCCTGCCCTCGGACAGGGAAAACAGATACGCAGTATTTT. Protein product: CACPRTGKTDTQYF. The chain has TRBV30 and TRBJ2-3; TRBD1 matches 8 bases. Germline-derived CDR1 and CDR2 are GTSNPN and SVGIG (reference sequence). This CDR3 comprises 14 residues. V shed 6 bases, J shed 3 bases, and the junction held 8 bases outside the gene matches.

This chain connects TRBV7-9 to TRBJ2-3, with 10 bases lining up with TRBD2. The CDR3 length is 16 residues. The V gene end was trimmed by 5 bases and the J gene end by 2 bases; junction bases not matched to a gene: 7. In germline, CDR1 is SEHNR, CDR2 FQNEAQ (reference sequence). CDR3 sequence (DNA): TGTGCCAGCAGCCCAGAAGCGGGAGGGTACACAGATACGCAGTATTTT. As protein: CASSPEAGGYTDTQYF.

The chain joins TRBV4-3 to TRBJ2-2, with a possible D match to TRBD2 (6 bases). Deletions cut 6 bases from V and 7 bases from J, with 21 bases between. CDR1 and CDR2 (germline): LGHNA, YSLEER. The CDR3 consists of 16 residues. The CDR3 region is CASSFGGIGGHGELFF. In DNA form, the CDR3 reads TGCGCCAGCAGTTTTGGAGGGATAGGTGGGCACGGGGAGCTGTTTTTT.

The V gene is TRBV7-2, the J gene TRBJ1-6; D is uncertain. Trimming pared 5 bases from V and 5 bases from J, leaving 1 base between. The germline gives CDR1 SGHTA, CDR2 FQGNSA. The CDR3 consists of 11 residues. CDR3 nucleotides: TGTGCCAGCAGCAATAATTCACCCCTCCACTTT. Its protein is CASSNNSPLHF.

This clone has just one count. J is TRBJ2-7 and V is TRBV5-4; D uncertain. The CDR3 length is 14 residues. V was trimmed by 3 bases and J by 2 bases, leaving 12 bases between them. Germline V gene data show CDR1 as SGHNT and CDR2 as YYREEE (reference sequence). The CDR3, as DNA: TGTGCCAGCAGCTCCCGTGGCGGACCCTACGAGCAGTACTTC. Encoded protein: CASSSRGGPYEQYF.

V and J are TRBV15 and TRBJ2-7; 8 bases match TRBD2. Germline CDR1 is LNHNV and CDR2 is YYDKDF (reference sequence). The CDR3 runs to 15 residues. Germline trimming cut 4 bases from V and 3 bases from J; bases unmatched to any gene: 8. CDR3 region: CATSIGGLAGYEQYF. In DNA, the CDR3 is TGTGCCACCAGCATTGGTGGTCTAGCGGGCTACGAGCAGTACTTC.

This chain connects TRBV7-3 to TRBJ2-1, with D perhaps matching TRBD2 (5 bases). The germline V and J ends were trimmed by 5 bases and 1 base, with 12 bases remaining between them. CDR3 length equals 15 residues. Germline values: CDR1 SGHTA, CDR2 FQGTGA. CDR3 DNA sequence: TGTGCCAGCAGCAGCGGTCGTAAATCCTACAATGAGCAGTTCTTC. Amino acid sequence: CASSSGRKSYNEQFF.

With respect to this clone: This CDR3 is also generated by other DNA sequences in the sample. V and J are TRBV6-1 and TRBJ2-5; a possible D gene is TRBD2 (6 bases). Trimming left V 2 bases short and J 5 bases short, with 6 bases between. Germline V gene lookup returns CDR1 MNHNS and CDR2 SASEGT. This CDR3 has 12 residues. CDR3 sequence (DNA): TGTGCCAGCAGTGAACGGGGGGAGACCCAGTACTTC. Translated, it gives CASSERGETQYF.

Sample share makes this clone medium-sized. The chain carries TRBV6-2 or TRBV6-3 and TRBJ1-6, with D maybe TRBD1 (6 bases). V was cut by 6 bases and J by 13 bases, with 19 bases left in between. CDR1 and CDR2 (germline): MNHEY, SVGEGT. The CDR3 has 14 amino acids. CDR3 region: CASSLDSPSSPLHF. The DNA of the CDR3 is TGTGCCAGCAGCCTGGACAGCCCAAGCTCTCCCCTCCACTTT.

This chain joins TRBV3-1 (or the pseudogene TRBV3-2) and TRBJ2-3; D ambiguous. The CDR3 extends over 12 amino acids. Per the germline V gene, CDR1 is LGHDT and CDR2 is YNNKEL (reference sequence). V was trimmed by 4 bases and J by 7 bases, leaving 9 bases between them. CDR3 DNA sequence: TGTGCCAGCAGCCGAGAGGAAAATACGCAGTATTTT. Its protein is CASSREENTQYF.

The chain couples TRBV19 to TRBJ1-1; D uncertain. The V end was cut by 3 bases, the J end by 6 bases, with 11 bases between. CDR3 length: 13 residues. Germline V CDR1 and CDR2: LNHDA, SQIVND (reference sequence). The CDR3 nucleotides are TGTGCCAGTAGTATGGAGGCCTTCGCTGAAGCTTTCTTT. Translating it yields CASSMEAFAEAFF.

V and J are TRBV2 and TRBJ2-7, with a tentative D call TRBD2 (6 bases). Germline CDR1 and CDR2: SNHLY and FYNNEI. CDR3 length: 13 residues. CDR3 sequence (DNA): TGTGCCAGCAGTGCGGACCGGGACTCGTTAGTACTGGTC. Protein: CASSADRDSLVLV.

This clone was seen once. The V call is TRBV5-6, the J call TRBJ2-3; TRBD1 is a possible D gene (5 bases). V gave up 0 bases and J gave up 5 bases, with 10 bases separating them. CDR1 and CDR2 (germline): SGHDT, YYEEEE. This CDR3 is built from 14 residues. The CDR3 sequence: CASSLGQTLDTQYF. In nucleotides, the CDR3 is TGTGCCAGCAGCTTGGGACAGACCTTAGATACGCAGTATTTT.

The CDR3 bases are TGTGCCAGCAGTTTATGGGTAAACTATGGCTACACCTTC. Amino acid sequence: CASSLWVNYGYTF. The gene calls are TRBV12-3 or TRBV12-4 and TRBJ1-2; D unclear. V was trimmed by 2 bases and J by 2 bases, leaving 6 bases between them. The length of the CDR3 is 13 residues.

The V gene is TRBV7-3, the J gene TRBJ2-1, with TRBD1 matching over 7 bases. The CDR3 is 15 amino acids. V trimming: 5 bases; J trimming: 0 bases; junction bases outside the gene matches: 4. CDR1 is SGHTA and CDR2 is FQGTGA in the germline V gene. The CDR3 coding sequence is TGTGCCAGCAGCATACAGGGGAGCTCCTACAATGAGCAGTTCTTC. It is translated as CASSIQGSSYNEQFF.

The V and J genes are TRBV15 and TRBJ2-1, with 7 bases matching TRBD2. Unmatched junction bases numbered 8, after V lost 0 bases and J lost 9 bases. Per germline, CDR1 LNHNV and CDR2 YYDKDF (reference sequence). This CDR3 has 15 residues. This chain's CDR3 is CATSRDSLGGGEQFF. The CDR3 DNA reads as TGTGCCACCAGCAGAGATAGCCTGGGGGGGGGTGAGCAGTTCTTC. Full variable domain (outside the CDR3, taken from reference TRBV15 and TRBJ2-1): DAMVIQNPRYQVTQFGKPVTLSCSQTLNHNVMYWYQQKSSQAPKLLFHYYDKDFNNEADTPDNFQSRRPNTSFCFLDIRSPGLGDTAMYLCATSRDSLGGGEQFFGPGTRLTVL.

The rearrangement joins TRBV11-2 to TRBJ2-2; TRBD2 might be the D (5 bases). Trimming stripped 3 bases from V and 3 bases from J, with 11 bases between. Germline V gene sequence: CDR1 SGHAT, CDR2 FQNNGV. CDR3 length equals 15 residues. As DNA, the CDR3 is TGTGCCAGCAGCTTTTCGGGGTTAGACACCGGGGAGCTGTTTTTT. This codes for CASSFSGLDTGELFF.